A single sample is the source of the 20 T cell receptor beta chains below, sequenced in a study of blood T cell repertoires in COVID-19. Profiled with immunoSEQ multiplex PCR; TCRdb holds only in-frame clones, not every one. Altogether approximately 140,000 clones are present, approximately 80% being singletons, with the ten largest covering 3% to 4.5%. Sequencing was carried out using PBMCs or T cells enriched from blood (not recorded which). These receptors all stem from a man aged 45 to 65 in a cohort exposed to, infected with or recovered from COVID-19 (not recorded which).

This rearrangement joins TRBV11-3 to TRBJ2-3, with D perhaps matching TRBD2 (5 bases). Trimming removed 4 bases from V and 1 base from J, with 9 bases in between. CDR3 size: 14 residues. Per germline, CDR1 SGHNT and CDR2 YENEEA. CDR3 DNA sequence: TGTGCCAGCAGCTCCCGTAGCGGCACAGATACGCAGTATTTT. Protein product: CASSSRSGTDTQYF.

V gene TRBV19 combines with J gene TRBJ2-1; D is unclear. The germline V gene has CDR1 LNHDA and CDR2 SQIVND (reference sequence). V was cut by 3 bases and J by 5 bases, with 14 bases left in between. This CDR3 region has 15 residues. CDR3 residues: CASSMVLPADNEQFF. The CDR3 coding sequence is TGTGCCAGTAGTATGGTACTGCCCGCTGACAATGAGCAGTTCTTC.

The CDR3 DNA sequence: TGTGCCACCAGTGAGAGTCCGGGAACCCACGAGCAGTACTTC. Amino acids: CATSESPGTHEQYF. The V call is TRBV24-1, the J call TRBJ2-7; maybe TRBD2 (5 bases). CDR1 is KGHDR, CDR2 SFDVKD, per germline. Trimming shortened V by 4 bases and J by 5 bases, and 14 bases separated the two germline ends. CDR3 length equals 14 residues.

The chain uses TRBV27 and TRBJ1-6; no reliable D call. Trimming removed 6 bases from V and 7 bases from J, with 16 bases in between. This CDR3 has 15 amino acids. Germline V gene lookup returns CDR1 MNHEY and CDR2 SMNVEV (reference sequence). The CDR3 region is CASSLSVGPNSPLHF. As DNA, the CDR3 is TGTGCCAGCAGCTTGAGCGTCGGCCCCAATTCACCCCTCCACTTT.

The CDR3 region has the DNA TGTGCCAGCTCACACAGGGATTGGGATGAAAAACTGTTTTTT. It translates to CASSHRDWDEKLFF. V gene TRBV18 combines with J gene TRBJ1-4; TRBD1 might be the D (6 bases). CDR1 and CDR2 from the germline V gene are KGHSH and LQKENI. The CDR3 is 14 residues long. V was clipped by 4 bases and J by 6 bases, with 12 bases between them.

As concerns this clone: The sample contains more than one DNA sequence encoding this CDR3. This chain connects TRBV7-2 to TRBJ2-7; 7 positions match TRBD2. Trimming removed 1 base from V and 3 bases from J; junction bases left unmatched: 0. The CDR3 sequence is 13 residues long. The germline V gene has CDR1 SGHTA and CDR2 FQGNSA. CDR3 sequence: CASSLGGGYEQYF. The CDR3 DNA is TGTGCCAGCAGCTTAGGCGGGGGCTACGAGCAGTACTTC.

The chain joins TRBV6-5 to TRBJ1-1; a weak D match, TRBD1 (6 bases). The CDR3 contains 14 residues. V shed 6 bases and J shed 2 bases, with 13 bases lying between them. Germline CDR1 MNHEY, CDR2 SVGAGI. The CDR3 DNA follows: TGTGCCAGCAGCCAGGGGAGGGGCAACACTGAAGCTTTCTTT. Translated: CASSQGRGNTEAFF.

The chain uses TRBV6-5 and TRBJ2-1; D is perhaps TRBD2 (5 bases). Trimming took off 7 bases at V and 8 bases at J, with 18 bases between the two ends. The length of the CDR3 is 14 residues. Germline V gene sequence: CDR1 MNHEY, CDR2 SVGAGI. The DNA for the CDR3 is TGTGCCAGCAAAAAGAGTGGGTCGGGGTATGAGCAGTTCTTC. This sequence encodes CASKKSGSGYEQFF.

This rearrangement joins TRBV18 to TRBJ2-5; 11 bases fit TRBD1. From germline, CDR1 is KGHSH and CDR2 LQKENI. The trim removed 1 base at V and 5 bases at J, leaving 6 bases unmatched. This CDR3 contains 16 residues. Here the CDR3 reads CASSPQDRGRGETQYF. The CDR3 nucleotides are TGTGCCAGCTCACCACAGGACAGGGGGCGAGGGGAGACCCAGTACTTC.

V and J are TRBV7-2 and TRBJ1-6; 7 nucleotides line up with TRBD1. The CDR3 runs 13 residues. V was clipped by 6 bases and J by 8 bases; unmatched bases: 4. Germline V lookup: CDR1 SGHTA, CDR2 FQGNSA. The CDR3 sequence: CASRSQGDSPLHF. The DNA for the CDR3 is TGTGCCAGCAGGAGCCAGGGGGATTCACCCCTCCACTTT.

This clone showed up just once. The chain recombines TRBV6-4 with TRBJ2-3; the D gene is possibly TRBD2 (5 bases). V lost 9 bases, J lost 1 base, and 11 bases lay in between. The V gene's germline CDR1 is MRHNA and CDR2 SNTAGT. The CDR3 extends over 13 amino acids. CDR3 nucleotides: TGTGCCAGGCCCGGGGATGGCACAGATACGCAGTATTTT. It encodes CARPGDGTDTQYF.

The chain carries TRBV2 and TRBJ2-1, with 9 bases lining up with TRBD1. CDR1 and CDR2 (germline): SNHLY, FYNNEI. This CDR3 has 15 amino acids. Trimming took 0 bases from V and 6 from J; bases not matched to a gene: 3. CDR3 sequence reads: CASSEAMTGGNEQFF. CDR3 bases: TGTGCCAGCAGTGAAGCGATGACAGGGGGCAATGAGCAGTTCTTC.

The CDR3: CASSPGLGQGTYEQYF. The CDR3 region has the DNA TGTGCCAGCTCACCTGGGTTAGGACAGGGCACCTACGAGCAGTACTTC. The chain links TRBV18 to TRBJ2-7, with 8 bases aligning to TRBD1. V lost 3 bases and J lost 2; bases outside the gene matches: 9. Per the germline V gene, CDR1 is KGHSH and CDR2 is LQKENI. The CDR3 contains 16 residues.

This clone showed up just a few times. The chain couples TRBV25-1 to TRBJ2-7; D is undetermined. The CDR3 is 13 amino acids. Germline V lookup: CDR1 MGHDK, CDR2 SYGVNS. Between the trimmed V and J ends, which lost 1 base and 1 base, there was a span of 5 bases. CDR3 protein: CASSEFGSYEQYF. CDR3 nucleotides: TGTGCCAGCAGTGAATTCGGTTCCTACGAGCAGTACTTC.

This chain joins TRBV30 and TRBJ2-4; D might be TRBD1 or TRBD2, each matching 5 bases. V shed 8 bases and J shed 8 bases, with 16 bases lying between them. The CDR3 loop spans 12 amino acids. CDR1 and CDR2 from the germline V gene are GTSNPN and SVGIG (reference sequence). DNA of the CDR3: TGTGCCGGGGGACCTTCCGGGGACATTCAGTACTTC. Its protein is CAGGPSGDIQYF.

This chain's CDR3 is CASSLGTTQGNYGYTF. CDR3 DNA sequence: TGTGCCAGCAGCTTAGGGACCACACAGGGTAACTATGGCTACACCTTC. The chain links TRBV7-9 to TRBJ1-2; weak D call: TRBD1 (6 bases). CDR3 length: 16 amino acids. Germline loops: CDR1 SEHNR, CDR2 FQNEAQ (reference sequence). V lost 1 base and J 1 base, leaving 13 bases between the germline ends.

The J gene is TRBJ2-2, the V gene TRBV30; no clear D. Germline CDR1 reads GTSNPN; CDR2 reads SVGIG (reference sequence). The CDR3 covers 12 residues. Trimming removed 5 bases from V and 3 bases from J, with 7 bases in between. CDR3 sequence: CAWGSYTGELFF. CDR3 coding DNA: TGTGCCTGGGGCTCCTACACCGGGGAGCTGTTTTTT.

This clone showed up just a few times. The chain joins TRBV7-2 to TRBJ1-2; the match to TRBD1 covers 9 bases. CDR3 length: 13 residues. Trimming removed 4 bases from V and 10 bases from J; junction bases left unmatched: 7. Germline V CDR1 and CDR2: SGHTA, FQGNSA. This CDR3 is CASSSGQGKDYTF. In DNA, the CDR3 is TGTGCCAGCAGCTCGGGACAGGGTAAAGACTACACCTTC.

This clone was seen at least ten times. The CDR3, as DNA: TGTGCCAGCAGCGGGGGACGGACCAGGGGGGCCTACGAGCAGTACTTC. Encoded protein: CASSGGRTRGAYEQYF. V and J are TRBV6-6 and TRBJ2-7; tentative D call: TRBD1 (7 bases). This CDR3 is 16 amino acids long. The germline V gene encodes CDR1 MNHNY and CDR2 SVGAGI (reference sequence). The V and J ends lost 6 bases and 2 bases respectively, with 20 bases between them.

This chain uses TRBV2 with TRBJ2-2; possibly TRBD1 for D (5 bases). The CDR3 consists of 16 residues. Germline lookup yields CDR1 SNHLY and CDR2 FYNNEI. Trimming shortened V by 5 bases and J by 8 bases, and 21 bases separated the two germline ends. This chain's CDR3 is CASSPPPTDSSGELFF. DNA for the CDR3: TGTGCCAGCAGTCCACCCCCGACAGATTCCTCGGGGGAGCTGTTTTTT.